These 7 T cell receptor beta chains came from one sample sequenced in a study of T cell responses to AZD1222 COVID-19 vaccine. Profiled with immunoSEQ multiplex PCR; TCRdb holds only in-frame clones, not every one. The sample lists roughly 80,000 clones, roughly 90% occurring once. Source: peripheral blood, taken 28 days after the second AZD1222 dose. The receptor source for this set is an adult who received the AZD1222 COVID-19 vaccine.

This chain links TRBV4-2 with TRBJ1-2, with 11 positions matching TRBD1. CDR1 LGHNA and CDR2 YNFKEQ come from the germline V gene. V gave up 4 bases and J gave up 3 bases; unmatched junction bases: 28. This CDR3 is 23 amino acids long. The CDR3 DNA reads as TGTGCCAGCAGCCCTTCGACGGGAAGCCTCGGACAGGGGGCCACGCTCTCCTACTATGGCTACACCTTC. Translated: CASSPSTGSLGQGATLSYYGYTF.

The CDR3 DNA sequence: TGTGCCAGCAGCTTAATGACAGGCCTCTCTGGAAACACCATATATTTT. As protein: CASSLMTGLSGNTIYF. The genes are TRBV7-9 and TRBJ1-3; TRBD1 might be the D (6 bases). CDR3 length: 16 residues. The germline V and J ends were trimmed by 2 bases and 0 bases, with 11 bases remaining between them. Germline CDR1 reads SEHNR; CDR2 reads FQNEAQ (reference sequence).

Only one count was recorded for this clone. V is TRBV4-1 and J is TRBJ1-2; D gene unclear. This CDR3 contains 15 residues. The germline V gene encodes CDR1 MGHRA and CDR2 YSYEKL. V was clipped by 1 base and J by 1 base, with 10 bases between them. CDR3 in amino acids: CASSQVPGFNYGYTF. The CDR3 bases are TGCGCCAGCAGCCAAGTTCCGGGGTTTAACTATGGCTACACCTTC.

This chain's CDR3 is CASSVTGATTGELFF. The CDR3 nucleotides are TGTGCCAGCAGCGTTACAGGGGCCACCACCGGGGAGCTGTTTTTT. The chain links TRBV9 to TRBJ2-2, with TRBD1 matching over 7 bases. Germline-derived CDR1 and CDR2 are SGDLS and YYNGEE. The V and J ends lost 2 bases and 4 bases, in that order; junction bases with no gene match: 5. The CDR3 sequence is 15 residues long.

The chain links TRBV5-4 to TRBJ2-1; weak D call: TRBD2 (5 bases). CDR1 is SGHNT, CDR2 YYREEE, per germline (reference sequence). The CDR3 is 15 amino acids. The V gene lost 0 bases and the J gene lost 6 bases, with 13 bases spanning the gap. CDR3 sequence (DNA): TGTGCCAGCAGCTTGGGGGCGGACTGGGGCAATGAGCAGTTCTTC. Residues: CASSLGADWGNEQFF.

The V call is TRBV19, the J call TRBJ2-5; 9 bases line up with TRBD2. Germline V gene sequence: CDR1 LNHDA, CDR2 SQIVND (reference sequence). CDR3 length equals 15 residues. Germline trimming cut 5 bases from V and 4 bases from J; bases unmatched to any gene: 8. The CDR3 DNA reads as TGTGCCAGTAGTTGGGGACTAGCTACGGGAGAGACCCAGTACTTC. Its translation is CASSWGLATGETQYF.

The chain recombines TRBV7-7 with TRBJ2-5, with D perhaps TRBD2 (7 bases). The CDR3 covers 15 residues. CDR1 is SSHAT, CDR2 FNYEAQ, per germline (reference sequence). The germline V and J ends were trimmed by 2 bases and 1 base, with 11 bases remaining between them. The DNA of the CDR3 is TGTGCCAGCAGCTTATCCGGGGGGCTCCAAGAGACCCAGTACTTC. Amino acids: CASSLSGGLQETQYF.